This T cell receptor beta chain was found in a study of early T cells in non-severe SARS-CoV-2 infection. CDR3 size: 15 residues. Germline V gene sequence: CDR1 LNHDA, CDR2 SQIVND (reference sequence). V gave up 1 base and J gave up 2 bases; unmatched junction bases: 4. This clonotype came up many times. Researchers tagged individual cDNA molecules with unique molecular identifiers. TCRdb reanalysed the 5' RACE reads using MiXCR and keeps one entry per CDR3 protein. Among around 20,000 distinct CDR3 sequences listed, 4% were seen once. The rearrangement uses TRBV19 and TRBJ2-7, with 8 positions matching TRBD1. Source material: whole blood. The source of this sequence is an adult who was a healthcare worker with PCR-confirmed SARS-CoV-2 infection or an uninfected control (not recorded which). The CDR3 region has the DNA TGTGCCAGTAGTATAGCCAAGGGACAGGCCTACGAGCAGTACTTC. Translated, it gives CASSIAKGQAYEQYF.